The 26 T cell receptor beta chains given below trace back to one sample, sequenced in a study of spatial heterogeneity in lung cancer. Study-level points and caveats: Expanded intratumoral alpha and beta TCR counts tracked tumor mutation counts.

From the 5' RACE reads, TCRdb called clonotypes with MiXCR, one entry per CDR3 protein. The table shows under 2,500 distinct CDR3 sequences, with roughly 22% occurring only once. These receptors lack a known antigen. Time point indicated: sample taken at primary tumor resection. The specimen comprised lung tumor tissue, sampled at surgery. These receptors all stem from a male donor with early-stage non-small cell lung cancer.

This clonotype is labeled as medium-sized. The size of this beta chain means little, since it is a stray read in a library made for alpha chains. The gene calls are TRBV7-9 and TRBJ1-1; maybe TRBD1 (6 bases). The CDR3 totals 14 residues. The V gene lost 1 base and the J gene lost 4 bases, with 10 bases spanning the gap. Germline values: CDR1 SEHNR, CDR2 FQNEAQ (reference sequence). CDR3 coding DNA: TGTGCCAGCAGCTTAGGACAGGTTGGCACTGAAGCTTTCTTT. As protein: CASSLGQVGTEAFF.

By frequency in the sample, this clonotype is medium-sized. The library was prepared for alpha chains; this beta chain is a stray read, so its frequency means little. The chain couples TRBV6-1 to TRBJ1-6; D gene unclear. CDR1 is MNHNS, CDR2 SASEGT, per germline. There are 14 residues in the CDR3. Trimming removed 4 bases at V and 4 bases at J, with 8 bases between. The CDR3 sequence: CASSVVQYNSPLHF. The CDR3 nucleotides are TGTGCCAGCAGTGTTGTCCAGTATAATTCACCCCTCCACTTT.

As to this clonotype: In a library made to pick up alpha chains, this beta chain is a stray read with a size that means little. The chain recombines TRBV7-8 with TRBJ1-5; a possible D gene is TRBD1 (5 bases). V was clipped by 0 bases and J by 2 bases, with 14 bases between them. The CDR3 totals 17 residues. The germline gives CDR1 SGHVS, CDR2 FQNEAQ. CDR3 protein: CASSLALWDVGNQPQHF. CDR3 bases: TGTGCCAGCAGCTTAGCGCTGTGGGACGTGGGCAATCAGCCCCAGCATTTT. Based on the CDR3 plus reference TRBV7-8 and TRBJ1-5, the full variable domain is GAGVSQSPRYKVAKRGQDVALRCDPISGHVSLFWYQQALGQGPEFLTYFQNEAQLDKSGLPSDRFFAERPEGSVSTLKIQRTQQEDSAVYLCASSLALWDVGNQPQHFGDGTRLSIL.

By sample fraction, this clonotype is medium-sized (0.01 to 0.1%). Little can be read into the size of this beta chain, an off-target read in a library designed for alpha chains. The chain has TRBV28 and TRBJ2-1; 7 nucleotides line up with TRBD1. Germline V gene lookup returns CDR1 MDHEN and CDR2 SYDVKM. The V and J ends lost 3 bases and 3 bases, in that order; junction bases with no gene match: 5. CDR3 size: 15 residues. Written as DNA, the CDR3 is TGTGCCAGCAGTTTTTTGGACAGGAGCTACAATGAGCAGTTCTTC. Amino acid sequence: CASSFLDRSYNEQFF. The variable domain in full, with the rest retrieved from reference TRBV28 and TRBJ2-1, is DVKVTQSSRYLVKRTGEKVFLECVQDMDHENMFWYRQDPGLGLRLIYFSYDVKMKEKGDIPEGYSVSREKKERFSLILESASTNQTSMYLCASSFLDRSYNEQFFGPGTRLTVL.

This clonotype is classed as medium-sized. This beta chain is an off-target read within a library intended for alpha chains, so its frequency means little. This chain joins TRBV24-1 and TRBJ2-2; 8 nucleotides match TRBD1. The CDR3 extends over 13 amino acids. V lost 9 bases, J lost 6 bases, and 5 bases stayed unmatched. The germline V gene has CDR1 KGHDR and CDR2 SFDVKD. The CDR3 DNA is TGTGCCACCGGGACAGGAAGGTCCGGGGAGCTGTTTTTT. It yields the protein CATGTGRSGELFF.

This clonotype was recorded many times. Since the library was made to target alpha chains, this beta chain is a stray read and its abundance is not meaningful. This sequence joins TRBV28 and TRBJ2-3, with TRBD1 matching 9 bases. Germline values: CDR1 MDHEN, CDR2 SYDVKM. CDR3 length: 14 residues. V lost 5 bases to trimming and J lost 5 bases; unmatched junction nucleotides: 5. The CDR3 sequence is CASSPNRGLDTQYF. The CDR3 DNA sequence: TGTGCCAGCAGTCCAAACAGGGGGCTAGATACGCAGTATTTT.

By share, this clonotype ranks as medium-sized (0.01 to 0.1%). Since it is a stray read in a library aimed at alpha chains, this beta chain has a size that is not meaningful. The rearrangement joins TRBV18 to TRBJ2-7, with 7 bases matching TRBD2. The V segment lost 5 bases and the J segment 5 bases; nucleotides outside the gene matches: 6. The CDR3 totals 13 residues. Germline V gene sequence: CDR1 KGHSH, CDR2 LQKENI. CDR3 amino acids: CASSELAGDEQYF. The CDR3 DNA follows: TGTGCCAGCTCAGAGTTAGCGGGTGACGAGCAGTACTTC. The complete variable domain, with remaining parts taken from reference TRBV18 and TRBJ2-7, reads NAGVMQNPRHLVRRRGQEARLRCSPMKGHSHVYWYRQLPEEGLKFMVYLQKENIIDESGMPKERFSAEFPKEGPSILRIQQVVRGDSAAYFCASSELAGDEQYFGPGTRLTVT.

This clonotype was counted at least ten times. This beta chain is an unintended read in a library built for alpha chains; its size means little. The chain employs TRBV27 and TRBJ1-6; D possibly corresponds to TRBD1 (5 bases). There are 15 residues in the CDR3. Germline assignment: CDR1 MNHEY and CDR2 SMNVEV (reference sequence). The V end was cut by 0 bases, the J end by 7 bases, with 10 bases between. The CDR3 nucleotides are TGTGCCAGCAGTTTATCCCAGGGAAGGAATTCACCCCTCCACTTT. Translation gives CASSLSQGRNSPLHF.

With respect to this clonotype: A library prepared for alpha chains yielded this beta chain as an off-target read; its size is of little meaning. The chain couples TRBV7-9 to TRBJ2-2; D unclear. Trimming shortened V by 3 bases and J by 4 bases, and 9 bases separated the two germline ends. Germline V gene sequence: CDR1 SEHNR, CDR2 FQNEAQ (reference sequence). The CDR3 spans 14 residues. The chain's CDR3 is CASSFTHLTGELFF. In nucleotides, the CDR3 is TGTGCCAGCAGCTTTACCCATCTCACCGGGGAGCTGTTTTTT.

The sample holds many counts of this clonotype. Found in a library prepared for alpha chains, this beta chain is an off-target read, and its abundance has little meaning. The V call is TRBV18, the J call TRBJ1-5; D possibly corresponds to TRBD1 (6 bases). Germline-derived CDR1 and CDR2 are KGHSH and LQKENI. V was cut by 6 bases and J by 0 bases, with 15 bases left in between. The CDR3 consists of 16 residues. The CDR3 is CASSPDRPDSNQPQHF. The CDR3 DNA follows: TGTGCCAGCTCTCCAGACAGGCCAGATAGCAATCAGCCCCAGCATTTT.

A note on this clonotype: This beta chain was picked up by a library intended for alpha chains and is off target, so its count carries little meaning. CDR3 residues: CASSLGSHQPQHF. In nucleotides, the CDR3 is TGCGCCAGCAGCTTGGGGTCTCATCAGCCCCAGCATTTT. The chain has TRBV5-1 and TRBJ1-5, with D unclear. The CDR3 consists of 13 residues. Germline-derived CDR1 and CDR2 are SGHRS and YFSETQ. V shed 0 bases and J shed 5 bases, with 6 bases lying between them. The whole variable domain, remainder taken from reference TRBV5-1 and TRBJ1-5, is KAGVTQTPRYLIKTRGQQVTLSCSPISGHRSVSWYQQTPGQGLQFLFEYFSETQRNKGNFPGRFSGRQFSNSRSEMNVSTLELGDSALYLCASSLGSHQPQHFGDGTRLSIL.

On this clonotype itself: This beta chain is an off-target read within a library intended for alpha chains, so its frequency means little. V and J are TRBV28 and TRBJ2-7; a weak D match, TRBD2 (6 bases). The CDR3 covers 15 residues. The germline gives CDR1 MDHEN, CDR2 SYDVKM. Deletions cut 4 bases from V and 2 bases from J, with 15 bases between. The CDR3 DNA sequence: TGTGCCAGCAGTTCCTCCGGGAGAACGACCTACGAGCAGTACTTC. It translates to CASSSSGRTTYEQYF.

About this clonotype itself: Because this beta chain is a stray read in a library intended to capture alpha chains, its abundance should not be given much weight. V gene TRBV12-3 or TRBV12-4 combines with J gene TRBJ2-2; D remains unclear. V lost 8 bases, J lost 7 bases, and 11 bases lay in between. The CDR3 totals 12 residues. In DNA, the CDR3 is TGTGCCAGCCGTTACGGTTTCGGGGAGCTGTTTTTT. Protein: CASRYGFGELFF.

On this clonotype: Because the library targeted alpha chains, this beta chain is an off-target read whose size means little. V gene TRBV6-5 combines with J gene TRBJ1-2; D not resolved. Germline assignment: CDR1 MNHEY and CDR2 SVGAGI. The CDR3 length is 14 residues. V was trimmed by 7 bases and J by 0 bases, leaving 12 bases between them. CDR3 residues: CASKLLPANYGYTF. The CDR3 nucleotides read TGTGCCAGCAAGTTACTGCCTGCTAACTATGGCTACACCTTC.

Sample share makes this clonotype medium-sized. Because the library targeted alpha chains, this beta chain is an off-target read whose size means little. V and J are TRBV6-5 and TRBJ1-1; weak D call: TRBD1 (6 bases). This CDR3 spans 14 amino acids. Germline values: CDR1 MNHEY, CDR2 SVGAGI. Trimming cost V 2 bases and J 8 bases, with 15 bases left between them. The CDR3 loop reads CASSYVSRDKEAFF. Here the CDR3 DNA reads TGTGCCAGCAGTTACGTTTCCCGGGACAAGGAAGCTTTCTTT.

Regarding this clonotype: With the library built for alpha chains, this beta chain is off target and its frequency is not meaningful. V gene TRBV12-3 or TRBV12-4 combines with J gene TRBJ1-1; the D is unclear. The CDR3 has 13 residues. V lost 6 bases, J lost 2 bases, and 10 bases lay in between. This chain's CDR3 is CASRLGGNTEAFF. CDR3 nucleotide sequence: TGTGCCAGCAGATTGGGCGGTAACACTGAAGCTTTCTTT.

Comments on this clonotype: This beta chain lies outside the target of a library built for alpha chains; its clone size means little. The chain joins TRBV27 to TRBJ2-7, with TRBD1 matching over 8 bases. There are 14 residues in the CDR3. Germline values: CDR1 MNHEY, CDR2 SMNVEV (reference sequence). J gave up 6 bases and V 5 bases, and 9 bases lay outside the gene matches. CDR3 sequence reads: CASSERTGSTEQYF. As DNA, the CDR3 is TGTGCCAGCAGTGAGCGGACAGGGTCTACCGAGCAGTACTTC.

With respect to this clonotype: This beta chain appears as a stray read in a library generated for alpha chains; its size is not informative. The genes are TRBV5-4 and TRBJ2-5; no clear D. The CDR3 consists of 15 residues. Deletions cut 4 bases from V and 0 bases from J, with 13 bases between. The V gene's germline CDR1 is SGHNT and CDR2 YYREEE (reference sequence). Here the CDR3 reads CASSRMDGYQETQYF. CDR3 DNA: TGTGCCAGCAGCCGGATGGACGGTTACCAAGAGACCCAGTACTTC.

This clonotype was observed once. This beta chain is off target for a library built for alpha chains, so its abundance means little. CDR3 DNA sequence: TGTGCCAGCAGTGAACTCTATAACACTGAAGCTTTCTTT. This translates into CASSELYNTEAFF. The V call is TRBV2, the J call TRBJ1-1; D gene uncertain. The CDR3 spans 13 residues. Germline-derived CDR1 and CDR2 are SNHLY and FYNNEI. V was cut by 2 bases and J by 2 bases, with 6 bases left in between.

By frequency in the sample, this clonotype is medium-sized (0.01 to 0.1%). Because the library targeted alpha chains, this beta chain is an off-target read whose size means little. The chain has TRBV12-3 or TRBV12-4 and TRBJ2-2; 9 nucleotides agree with TRBD1. The CDR3 totals 17 residues. V was pared by 5 bases and J by 1 base, with 8 bases of the junction left unmatched. Here the CDR3 DNA reads TGTGCCAGCAGTCTCTGGACAGGGGCTCAGAACACCGGGGAGCTGTTTTTT. Translating gives CASSLWTGAQNTGELFF.

This clonotype was picked up a small number of times. This beta chain is a stray read from a library made for alpha chains; its abundance is not meaningful. This rearrangement joins TRBV6-2 or TRBV6-3 to TRBJ2-7; D is possibly TRBD1 (6 bases). The CDR3 runs 14 residues. Germline CDR1 MNHEY, CDR2 SVGEGT. Trimming took 5 bases from V and 0 from J, leaving 11 bases between them. CDR3: CASSQTGVSYEQYF. The DNA for the CDR3 is TGTGCCAGCAGTCAGACAGGAGTCTCCTACGAGCAGTACTTC.

This clonotype occurred many times. This beta chain came through as a stray read in a library set up for alpha chains, and its size says little. This sequence joins TRBV10-3 and TRBJ2-1; the match to TRBD2 covers 7 bases. The germline gives CDR1 ENHRY, CDR2 SYGVKD. The V gene end was trimmed by 5 bases and the J gene end by 5 bases; junction bases not matched to a gene: 12. The CDR3 sequence is 16 residues long. The CDR3 protein is CAISPVAGVIHNEQFF. The CDR3, as DNA: TGTGCCATCAGTCCTGTGGCGGGGGTCATACACAATGAGCAGTTCTTC.

As concerns this clonotype: This beta chain lies outside the target of a library built for alpha chains; its clone size means little. The V call is TRBV13, the J call TRBJ2-5, with 9 bases matching TRBD1. The CDR3 sequence is 14 residues long. Germline loops: CDR1 PRHDT, CDR2 FYEKMQ (reference sequence). With V trimmed by 8 bases and J by 2 bases, 6 bases remained unmatched. This CDR3 is CASRGQGQQETQYF. The CDR3 nucleotides are TGTGCCAGCCGGGGACAGGGTCAACAAGAGACCCAGTACTTC.

This clonotype is termed medium-sized. This beta chain is a stray read from a library made for alpha chains; its abundance is not meaningful. The genes are TRBV11-2 and TRBJ1-6; D ambiguous. Germline V lookup: CDR1 SGHAT, CDR2 FQNNGV. There are 17 residues in the CDR3. Between the trimmed V and J ends, which lost 1 base and 0 bases, there was a span of 10 bases. The CDR3 reads CASSLGAYSSYNSPLHF. CDR3 nucleotide sequence: TGTGCCAGCAGCTTAGGGGCGTACAGCTCCTATAATTCACCCCTCCACTTT.

Details on this clonotype: A library prepared for alpha chains yielded this beta chain as an off-target read; its size is of little meaning. This rearrangement joins TRBV2 to TRBJ1-2, with 7 bases lining up with TRBD1. CDR3 length: 14 residues. V shed 11 bases and J 5 bases; nucleotides not matched to a gene: 14. CDR1 and CDR2 from the germline V gene are SNHLY and FYNNEI. The CDR3 protein is CACRQGIYVYGYTF. The DNA of the CDR3 is TGTGCCTGTAGACAGGGCATCTACGTATATGGCTACACCTTC.

This clonotype appeared many times. Being off target in a library aimed at alpha chains, this beta chain has a size of little meaning. The chain has TRBV6-1 and TRBJ1-2; D gene ambiguous. The CDR3 spans 11 residues. Deletions cut 7 bases from V and 8 bases from J, with 11 bases between. CDR1 MNHNS and CDR2 SASEGT come from the germline V gene. CDR3 nucleotide sequence: TGTGCCAGCAATAAGTCGAACGGCTACACCTTC. Its translation: CASNKSNGYTF.